This T cell receptor (beta chain) originates from a study of shared clonotypes between healthy human individuals. Study overall: A donor's plate count was three for CD4 naive and three for CD4 memory; CD8 naive had two and CD8 memory one. The study, taken as a whole, reports: Naive CD4 clonotypes overlapped across a few donors at roughly 5%.

Donors comprised only Caucasian adults living in Nashville, Tennessee. Some clones are missing from TCRdb's copy, which holds only in-frame ones; the method was immunoSEQ multiplex PCR. The sample lists roughly 2,500,000 clones, approximately 93% occurring once. As to this clone: The antigen is not known. This sample includes further DNA sequences coding for the same CDR3.

The CDR3 runs 13 residues. Per the germline V gene, CDR1 is SNHLY and CDR2 is FYNNEI. Trimming removed 6 bases from V and 5 bases from J; junction bases left unmatched: 2. The TCR comes from a man younger than 35 in good health. Some clones in this sample may be carry-over from other donors' samples. Sample: naive CD4+ T cells from PBMCs. Noted subset: CD45RA+ positively selected. The chain uses TRBV2 and TRBJ1-5, with 9 bases identical to TRBD1. The CDR3 nucleotides are TGTGCCAGCAGAGACAGGGGGGATCAGCCCCAGCATTTT. Translated: CASRDRGDQPQHF.